This section outlines one T cell receptor beta chain sequence together with its context. The antigen remains undetermined. Trimming removed 5 bases from V and 3 bases from J; junction bases left unmatched: 7. This CDR3 spans 15 amino acids. Germline V gene lookup returns CDR1 SGHTA and CDR2 FQGTGA. The data originate from a study of cytomegalovirus exposure and HLA in healthy donors. Libraries were prepared by immunoSEQ multiplex PCR; TCRdb keeps only in-frame clonotypes and omits some of them. The table records 100,000 to 130,000 clones, around 95% of them present only once. Findings and caveats of the study: Cytomegalovirus-associated status was assigned to some 180 TCR beta chains. Reports described diagnosis of cytomegalovirus status by the classifier as highly specific and sensitive.

The TCR was taken from a woman younger than 30 in good health and CMV-seronegative. Source material: PBMCs. V and J are TRBV7-3 and TRBJ2-1; 7 bases are a match to TRBD1. The CDR3 DNA reads as TGTGCCAGCAGCCCCCGACAGGGAAACTACAATGAGCAGTTCTTC. Its protein product is CASSPRQGNYNEQFF.